This T cell receptor beta chain was recorded in a study of T cell responses to AZD1222 COVID-19 vaccine. Study context: Combined were second doses at about 4 or about 12 weeks.

Generated by immunoSEQ multiplex PCR, the TCRdb table keeps only in-frame clones and is missing some. The top ten clones hold just under 3% of a sample with some 120,000 clones, about 92% of them seen once. Study-wide results and caveats: The study identified only five or six AZD1222 recipients as seropositive at baseline.

This clone occurred once. The antigen remains unidentified. This receptor was identified in an adult in good health. This specimen consisted of peripheral blood, obtained on day 0 of AZD1222 vaccination.

The CDR3 spells CASSLNWDTSYEQYF. The CDR3 region has the DNA TGTGCCAGCAGTTTAAACTGGGACACGTCCTACGAGCAGTACTTC. This rearrangement joins TRBV28 to TRBJ2-7, with D maybe TRBD1 (6 bases). CDR1 and CDR2 (germline): MDHEN, SYDVKM. Trimming stripped 2 bases from V and 1 base from J, with 12 bases between. CDR3 length: 15 amino acids.